This T cell receptor beta chain was recorded in a study of T cell repertoires in cytomegalovirus infection. Study at large: A matching HLA type, together with CMV infection, was signaled by public TCR beta signatures.

Study-level results: HLA-C-restricted TCR beta clonotypes specific for CMV led the ex vivo response. Based on cumulative public TCR beta family frequency, carriers of CMV plus the relevant HLA were identified.

TCRdb analysed the reads with MiXCR anew, one entry per CDR3 protein. The sample has 250,000 to 350,000 distinct CDR3 sequences, about 25% seen once. Germline lookup yields CDR1 MNHGY and CDR2 SAAAGT. Trimming took 0 bases from V and 2 from J, leaving 7 bases between them. This CDR3 has 14 amino acids. This clonotype was seen more than once but under ten times. Its antigen is not identified. Source material: PBMCs. The chain links TRBV6-8 to TRBJ1-1, with a tentative D call TRBD1 (6 bases). The receptor comes from a human donor in good health (CMV status not recorded). Some clones in this sample may be carry-over from other donors' samples. CDR3 DNA sequence: TGTGCCAGCAGTTACTCTGGGACAAACACTGAAGCTTTCTTT. Amino acid sequence: CASSYSGTNTEAFF.